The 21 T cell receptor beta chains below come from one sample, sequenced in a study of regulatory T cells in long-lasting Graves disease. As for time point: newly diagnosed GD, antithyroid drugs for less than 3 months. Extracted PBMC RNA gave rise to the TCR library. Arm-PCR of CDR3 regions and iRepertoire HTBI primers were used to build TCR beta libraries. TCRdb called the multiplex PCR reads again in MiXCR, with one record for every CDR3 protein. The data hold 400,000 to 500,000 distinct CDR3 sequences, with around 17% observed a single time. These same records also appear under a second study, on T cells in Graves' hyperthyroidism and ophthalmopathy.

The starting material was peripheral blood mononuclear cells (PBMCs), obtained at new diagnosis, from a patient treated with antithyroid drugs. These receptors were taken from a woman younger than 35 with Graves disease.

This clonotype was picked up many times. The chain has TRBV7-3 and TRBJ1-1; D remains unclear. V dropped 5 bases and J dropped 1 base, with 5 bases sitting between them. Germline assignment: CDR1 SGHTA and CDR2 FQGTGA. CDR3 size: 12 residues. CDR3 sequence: CASSATNTEAFF. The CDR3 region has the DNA TGTGCCAGCAGCGCAACGAACACTGAAGCTTTCTTT. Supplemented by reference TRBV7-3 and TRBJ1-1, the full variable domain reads GAGVSQTPSNKVTEKGKYVELRCDPISGHTALYWYRQSLGQGPEFLIYFQGTGAADDSGLPNDRFFAVRPEGSVSTLKIQRTERGDSAVYLCASSATNTEAFFGQGTRLTVV.

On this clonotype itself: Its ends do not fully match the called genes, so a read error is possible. CDR3 sequence: CASNQDPLAAGADTQYF. The CDR3 DNA reads as TGTGCCAGCAACCAAGATCCCCTAGCGGCCGGGGCAGATACGCAGTATTTT. The chain is built from TRBV4-2 and TRBJ2-3, with 7 bases matching TRBD2. CDR1 and CDR2 from the germline V gene are LGHNA and YNFKEQ. The CDR3 extends over 17 amino acids.

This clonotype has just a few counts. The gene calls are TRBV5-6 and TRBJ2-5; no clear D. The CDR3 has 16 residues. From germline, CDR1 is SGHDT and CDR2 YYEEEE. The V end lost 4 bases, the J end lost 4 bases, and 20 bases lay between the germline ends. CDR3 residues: CASSRTHKGIGETQYF. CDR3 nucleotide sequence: TGTGCCAGCAGCCGCACCCACAAGGGAATTGGAGAGACCCAGTACTTC.

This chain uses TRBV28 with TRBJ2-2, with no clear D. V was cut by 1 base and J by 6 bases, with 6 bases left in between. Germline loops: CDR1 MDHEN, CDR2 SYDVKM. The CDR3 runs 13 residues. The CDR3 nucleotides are TGTGCCAGCAGTTTATTTTTACCCGGGGAGCTGTTTTTT. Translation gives CASSLFLPGELFF.

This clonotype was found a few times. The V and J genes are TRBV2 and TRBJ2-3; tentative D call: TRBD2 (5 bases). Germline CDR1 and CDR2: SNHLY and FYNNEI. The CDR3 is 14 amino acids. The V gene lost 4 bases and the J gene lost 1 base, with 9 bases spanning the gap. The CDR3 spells CASSGLRGTDTQYF. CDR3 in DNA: TGTGCCAGCAGTGGACTACGGGGCACAGATACGCAGTATTTT.

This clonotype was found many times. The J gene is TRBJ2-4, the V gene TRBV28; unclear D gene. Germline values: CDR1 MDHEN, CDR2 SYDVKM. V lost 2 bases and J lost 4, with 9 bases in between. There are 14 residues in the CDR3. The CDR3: CASSLPSAKNIQYF. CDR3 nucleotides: TGTGCCAGCAGTTTACCCAGCGCTAAAAACATTCAGTACTTC.

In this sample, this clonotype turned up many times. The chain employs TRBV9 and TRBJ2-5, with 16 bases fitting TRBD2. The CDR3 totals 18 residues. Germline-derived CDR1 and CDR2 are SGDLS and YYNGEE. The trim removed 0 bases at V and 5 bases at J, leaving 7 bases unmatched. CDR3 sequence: CASSVEGLAGGPRETQYF. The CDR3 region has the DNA TGTGCCAGCAGCGTAGAGGGACTAGCGGGAGGGCCGAGGGAGACCCAGTACTTC.

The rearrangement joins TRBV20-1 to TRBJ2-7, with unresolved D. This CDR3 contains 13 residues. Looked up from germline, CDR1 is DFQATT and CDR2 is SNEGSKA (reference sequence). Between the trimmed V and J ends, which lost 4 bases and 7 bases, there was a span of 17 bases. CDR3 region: CSATLDASWEQYF. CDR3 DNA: TGCAGTGCTACTTTGGACGCCTCCTGGGAGCAGTACTTC.

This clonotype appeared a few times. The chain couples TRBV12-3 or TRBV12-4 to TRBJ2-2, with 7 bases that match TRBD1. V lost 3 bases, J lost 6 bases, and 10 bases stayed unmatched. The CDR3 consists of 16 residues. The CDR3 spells CASSLSLHDRAGELFF. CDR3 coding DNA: TGTGCCAGCAGTTTGAGTCTCCACGACAGGGCCGGGGAGCTGTTTTTT.

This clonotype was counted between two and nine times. The CDR3 spells CASSYLREKDEQYF. The CDR3 nucleotides are TGTGCCAGCAGTTACTTGCGGGAGAAGGACGAGCAGTACTTC. The chain combines TRBV6-5 with TRBJ2-7; 7 bases match TRBD2. V shed 1 base, J shed 5 bases, and the junction held 5 bases outside the gene matches. The germline V gene encodes CDR1 MNHEY and CDR2 SVGAGI. There are 14 residues in the CDR3.

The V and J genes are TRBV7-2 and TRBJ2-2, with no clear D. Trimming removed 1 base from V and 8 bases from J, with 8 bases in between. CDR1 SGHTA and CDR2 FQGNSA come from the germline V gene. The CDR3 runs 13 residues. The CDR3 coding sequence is TGTGCCAGCAGCTTAGAGCTGGGTGGGGAGCTGTTTTTT. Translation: CASSLELGGELFF.

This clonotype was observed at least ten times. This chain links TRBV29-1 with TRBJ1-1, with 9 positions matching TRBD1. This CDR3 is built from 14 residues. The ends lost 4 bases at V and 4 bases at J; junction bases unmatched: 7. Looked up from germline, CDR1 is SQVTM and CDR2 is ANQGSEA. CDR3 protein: CSVAPGTGSTEAFF. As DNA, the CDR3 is TGCAGCGTTGCCCCCGGGACAGGGAGCACTGAAGCTTTCTTT.

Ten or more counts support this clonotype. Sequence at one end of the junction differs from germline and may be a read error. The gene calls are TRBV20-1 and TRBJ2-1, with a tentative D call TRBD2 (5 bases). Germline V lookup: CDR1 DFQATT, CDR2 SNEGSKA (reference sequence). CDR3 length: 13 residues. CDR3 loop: CSARRRNYNEQFF. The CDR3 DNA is TGCAGCGCTAGGAGGCGGAATTACAATGAGCAGTTCTTC.

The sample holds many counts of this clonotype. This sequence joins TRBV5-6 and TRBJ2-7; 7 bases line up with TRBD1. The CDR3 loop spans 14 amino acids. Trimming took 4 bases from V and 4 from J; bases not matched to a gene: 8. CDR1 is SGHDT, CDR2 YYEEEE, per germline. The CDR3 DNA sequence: TGTGCCAGCAGCCAATCGGGACAGCAATACGAGCAGTACTTC. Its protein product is CASSQSGQQYEQYF.

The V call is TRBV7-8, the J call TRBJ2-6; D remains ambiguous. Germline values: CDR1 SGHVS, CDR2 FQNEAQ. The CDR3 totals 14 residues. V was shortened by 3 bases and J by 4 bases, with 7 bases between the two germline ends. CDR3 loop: CASSFDGGANVLTF. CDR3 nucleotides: TGTGCCAGCAGCTTCGACGGGGGGGCCAACGTCCTGACTTTC.

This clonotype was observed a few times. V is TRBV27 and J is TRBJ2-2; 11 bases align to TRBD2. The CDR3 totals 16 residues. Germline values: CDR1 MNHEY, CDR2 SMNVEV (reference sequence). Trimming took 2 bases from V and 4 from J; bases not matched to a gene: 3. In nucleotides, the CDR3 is TGTGCCAGCAGTTTAACTAGCGGGAGCATCACCGGGGAGCTGTTTTTT. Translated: CASSLTSGSITGELFF.

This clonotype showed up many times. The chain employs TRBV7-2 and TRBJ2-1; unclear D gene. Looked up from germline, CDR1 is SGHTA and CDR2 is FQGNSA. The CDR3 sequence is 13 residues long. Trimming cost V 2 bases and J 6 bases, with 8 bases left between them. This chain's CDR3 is CASSLLPRNEQFF. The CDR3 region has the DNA TGTGCCAGCAGCTTACTCCCCCGCAATGAGCAGTTCTTC.

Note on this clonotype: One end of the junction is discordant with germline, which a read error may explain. The CDR3 reads CASSPDRNTEKLLF. DNA for the CDR3: TGTGCCAGCAGTCCGGACAGGAACACTGAAAAACTGCTTTTT. The rearrangement joins TRBV12-3 or TRBV12-4 to TRBJ1-4, with 7 bases fitting TRBD1. This CDR3 is 14 amino acids long.

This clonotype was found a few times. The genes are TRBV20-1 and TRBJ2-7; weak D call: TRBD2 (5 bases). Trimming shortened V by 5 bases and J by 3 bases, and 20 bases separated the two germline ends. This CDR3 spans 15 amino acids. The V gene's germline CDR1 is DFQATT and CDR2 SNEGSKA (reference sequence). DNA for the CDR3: TGCAGTGCTGTCCCGGGATCCTCCCCTAACTACGAGCAGTACTTC. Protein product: CSAVPGSSPNYEQYF.

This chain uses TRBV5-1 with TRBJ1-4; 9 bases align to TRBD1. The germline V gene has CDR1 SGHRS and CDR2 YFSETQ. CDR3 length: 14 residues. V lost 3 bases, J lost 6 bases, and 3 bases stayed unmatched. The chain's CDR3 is CASSYWDRDEKLFF. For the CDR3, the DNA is TGCGCCAGCAGCTACTGGGACAGGGATGAAAAACTGTTTTTT.

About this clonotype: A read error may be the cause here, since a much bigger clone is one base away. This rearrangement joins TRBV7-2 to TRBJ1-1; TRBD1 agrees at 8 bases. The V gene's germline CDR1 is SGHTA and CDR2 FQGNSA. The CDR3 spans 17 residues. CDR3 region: CASSLAQGAFRNTAAFF. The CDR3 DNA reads TGTGCCAGCAGCTTAGCCCAGGGGGCGTTTAGGAACACTGCAGCTTTCTTT.